This paragraph covers one T cell receptor beta chain sequence. The antigen this receptor binds is unknown. No qualities accompany the bases; no much larger clone lies one base away. Donors were healthy HIV-negative adults with no recently reported acute infections or vaccinations. All donors were Caucasian adults living in Nashville, Tennessee, USA. CD4+ T cells were enriched by magnetic negative selection, after which naive cells were positively selected on CD45RA and the negative fraction was taken as the memory subset. Blood was collected by leukapheresis, and PBMCs were isolated by Ficoll-Histopaque density gradient centrifugation and then cryopreserved in liquid nitrogen vapor phase. Analytical flow cytometry was used to check the purity and quantity of every magnetically sorted T cell population. Each sorted fraction had its genomic DNA isolated and then quantified by UV absorbance on a Nanodrop 2000c.

This sample was included in a study of shared clonotypes between healthy human individuals (dated by TCRdb to about 2020). Describing the broader study: Two women and a few men aged 18 to 49 years were included in the cohort. For each donor, CD4 naive and CD4 memory were each run on three plates, CD8 naive on two plates, and CD8 memory on one plate. Blood TCR repertoires of five healthy adults were deeply sequenced to estimate repertoire size and the extent of clonotype sharing between individuals. To increase sequencing depth and limit assay-specific biases, TCR repertoire library preparation and sequencing were carried out by different laboratories using diverse techniques. Leukapheresis yielded between about 0.85 and 9.5 billion PBMCs per donor.

The research as a whole found: Based on pairwise subsampling, the degree of clonotype sharing among donors was expected to be affected by sequencing depth. Sharing across a handful of donors was observed for around 5% of naive CD4, around 3.5% of naive CD8, 2% to 2.5% of memory CD4, and around 0.4% of memory CD8 clonotypes. Sampling was limited to blood, and TCR repertoires in tissue likely differ from TCR repertoires in blood. Because the study included a small number of donors, the genetic and exposure-history diversity represented was limited. Rarefaction of sorted-subset datasets indicated incomplete sequencing despite the large sequencing depth. Higher generation probabilities were observed for clonotypes shared by all four sorted-subset donors than for non-shared clonotypes. Naive subsets generally had larger estimated clonotype richness than memory subsets did.

CDR3 length: 17 amino acids, cysteine to phenylalanine. The retained sequence is limited to the CDR3, 51 bases, with the frame set at the first base. CDR1 SGHRS and CDR2 YFSETQ were looked up in the germline V gene. V and J are truncated by 4 bases and 0 bases respectively, leaving an intervening sequence of 14 bases. Using the deep immunoSEQ assay, multiplex PCR amplified TCR CDR3 regions from genomic DNA. Genomic DNA extracted from each cell subset was distributed evenly over all wells of several immunoSEQ 96-well plates, and each plate served as one replicate. Each replicate PCR for sorted subsets received approximately 200 ng genomic DNA, equal to roughly 30,000 T cell genomes. Purified libraries were quantified with a Qubit 3.0 fluorometer, sized on a Bioanalyzer 2100, and re-quantified with the KAPA Library Quantification kit. Every immunoSEQ 96-well plate was sequenced on a dedicated single-read 150-cycle Illumina NextSeq 550 flow cell. The paper's data handling went like this. Because only junctional sequences without quality scores were contained in the immunoSEQ output, filtering matching that applied to full-length reads could not be performed. To assign V/J genes and CDR3, sequences were annotated using PyIR, a Python wrapper for IgBLAST v1.9, with IMGT germline references. Reads with weak V/J assignments (E-value above 1e-6), missing CDR3, stop codons, out-of-frame junctions, or ambiguous translated residues were removed. V3J clonotypes were defined as sequences sharing the same inferred V gene, J gene, and CDR3 amino acid sequence. Percentage overlap between repertoires was computed as shared unique clonotypes divided by the size of the smaller repertoire. RTK rarefaction, the Chao1 estimator, and Recon v2.1 estimates of unobserved clonotypes were used to assess repertoire richness. Generation probabilities were computed with OLGA for all TCRbeta clonotypes obtained by the gDNA method from several donors. The table was pulled from immuneACCESS by TCRdb, which kept in-frame rearrangements only. Such tables lose some clones; where checked, under half of the loss comes from unresolved V genes, and the rest has no known cause. V, J and clone size are those of that table, while D and trimming were read from the DNA. The table for this sample lists roughly 2,300,000 clones; 85% to 95% of them were counted only once. The ten largest clonotypes hold about 0.36% of the sample.

Sequencing input: naive CD4+ T cells from PBMCs. The sample's cell subset or site label is to be understood as: CD45RA+ positively selected. Recombination linked TRBV5-1 to TRBJ2-6; confidence is insufficient to name the D gene. The receptor's source is a man in his late teens or twenties in good health. Some clones in this sample may be carry-over from other donors' samples. The sequenced DNA: TGCGCCAGCAGCAAAACCGGGCCGAGCTCTGGGGCCAACGTCCTGACTTTC. It translates as CASSKTGPSSGANVLTF.